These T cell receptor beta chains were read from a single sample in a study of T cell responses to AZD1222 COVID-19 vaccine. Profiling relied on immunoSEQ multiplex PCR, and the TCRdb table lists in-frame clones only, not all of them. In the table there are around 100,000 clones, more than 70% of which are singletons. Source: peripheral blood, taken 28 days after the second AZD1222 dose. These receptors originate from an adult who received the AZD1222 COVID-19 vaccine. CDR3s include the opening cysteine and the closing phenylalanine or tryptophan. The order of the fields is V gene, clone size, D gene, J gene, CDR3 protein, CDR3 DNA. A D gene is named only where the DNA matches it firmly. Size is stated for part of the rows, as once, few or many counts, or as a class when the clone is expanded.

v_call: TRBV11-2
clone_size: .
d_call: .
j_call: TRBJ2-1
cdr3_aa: CASSPRGGNEQFF
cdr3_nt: TGTGCCAGCAGCCCACGTGGGGGGAATGAGCAGTTCTTC

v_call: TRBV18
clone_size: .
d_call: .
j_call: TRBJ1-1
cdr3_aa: CASSPGVRQAEAFF
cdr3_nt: TGTGCCAGCTCACCTGGCGTGAGGCAGGCTGAAGCTTTCTTT

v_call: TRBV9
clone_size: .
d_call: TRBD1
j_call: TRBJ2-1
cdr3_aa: CASSVTGTVSEQFF
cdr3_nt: TGTGCCAGCAGCGTGACCGGGACAGTGAGTGAGCAGTTCTTC

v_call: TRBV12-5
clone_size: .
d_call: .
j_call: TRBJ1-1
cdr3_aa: CASGFPDTEAFF
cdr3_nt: TGTGCTAGTGGTTTTCCGGACACTGAAGCTTTCTTT

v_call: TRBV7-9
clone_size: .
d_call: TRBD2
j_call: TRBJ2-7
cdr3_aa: CASSPRLAGPPGYEQYF
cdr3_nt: TGTGCCAGCAGCCCGAGGCTAGCGGGACCCCCCGGGTACGAGCAGTACTTC

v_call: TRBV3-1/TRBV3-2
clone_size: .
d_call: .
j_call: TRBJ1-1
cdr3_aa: CASSQARNTEAFF
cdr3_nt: TGTGCCAGCAGCCAAGCAAGAAACACTGAAGCTTTCTTT

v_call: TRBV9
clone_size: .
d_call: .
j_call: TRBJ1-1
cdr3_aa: CASSVSAWDTEAFF
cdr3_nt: TGTGCCAGCAGCGTGTCCGCTTGGGACACTGAAGCTTTCTTT

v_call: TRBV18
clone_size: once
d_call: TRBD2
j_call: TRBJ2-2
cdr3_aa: CASSPPGTTSNTGELFF
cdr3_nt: TGTGCCAGCTCACCTCCCGGGACTACCTCGAACACCGGGGAGCTGTTTTTT

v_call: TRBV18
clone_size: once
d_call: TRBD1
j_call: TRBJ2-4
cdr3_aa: CASSTTGGRENIQYF
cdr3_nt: TGTGCCAGCTCGACGACAGGGGGCCGGGAAAACATTCAGTACTTC

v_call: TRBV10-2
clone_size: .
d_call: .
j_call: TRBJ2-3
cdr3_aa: CASSSGGASTDTQYF
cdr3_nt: TGCGCCAGCAGTTCAGGCGGCGCCTCCACAGATACGCAGTATTTT

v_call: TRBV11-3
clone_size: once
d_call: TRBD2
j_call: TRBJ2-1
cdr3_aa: CASSSSGPNNEQFF
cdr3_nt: TGTGCCAGCAGCTCTAGCGGACCCAACAATGAGCAGTTCTTC

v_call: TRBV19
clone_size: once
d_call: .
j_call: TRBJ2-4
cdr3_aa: CASSIRVTAPLAKNIQYF
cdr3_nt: TGTGCCAGTAGTATTAGGGTGACGGCCCCCCTAGCCAAAAACATTCAGTACTTC

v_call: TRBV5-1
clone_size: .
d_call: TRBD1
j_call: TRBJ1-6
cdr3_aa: CASSFRRGPDSPLHF
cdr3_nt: TGCGCCAGCAGCTTCAGAAGGGGGCCCGACTCACCCCTCCACTTT

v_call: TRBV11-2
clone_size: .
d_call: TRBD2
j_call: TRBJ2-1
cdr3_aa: CASSFGSGRADEQFF
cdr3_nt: TGTGCCAGCAGCTTCGGTAGCGGGAGGGCGGATGAGCAGTTCTTC

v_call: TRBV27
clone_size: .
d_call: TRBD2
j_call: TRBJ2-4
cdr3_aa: CASSPVTTAGDKNIQYF
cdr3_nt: TGTGCCAGCAGTCCGGTTACTACGGCGGGGGACAAAAACATTCAGTACTTC

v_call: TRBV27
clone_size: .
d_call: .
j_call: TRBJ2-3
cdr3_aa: CASSLSSSTDTQYF
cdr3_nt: TGTGCCAGCAGTTTATCGAGTAGCACAGATACGCAGTATTTT

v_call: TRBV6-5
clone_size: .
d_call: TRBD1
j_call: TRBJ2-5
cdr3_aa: CASRGTGAQETQYF
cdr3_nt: TGTGCCAGCAGAGGGACAGGAGCCCAAGAGACCCAGTACTTC

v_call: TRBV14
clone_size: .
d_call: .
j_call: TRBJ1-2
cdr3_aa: CASSQGRGYTF
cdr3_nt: TGTGCCAGCAGCCAAGGGCGAGGCTACACCTTC

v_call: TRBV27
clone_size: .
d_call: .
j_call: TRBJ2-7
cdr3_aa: CASSLSPPSYEQYF
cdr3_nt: TGTGCCAGCAGTTTAAGTCCCCCATCATACGAGCAGTACTTC

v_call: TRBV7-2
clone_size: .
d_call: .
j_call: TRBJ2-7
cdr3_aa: CASSPDWVVSYEQYF
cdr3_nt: TGTGCCAGCAGCCCCGACTGGGTGGTATCCTACGAGCAGTACTTC

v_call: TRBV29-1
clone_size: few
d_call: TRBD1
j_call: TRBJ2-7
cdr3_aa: CSVGTDTYEQYF
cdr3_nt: TGCAGCGTGGGGACAGATACCTACGAGCAGTACTTC

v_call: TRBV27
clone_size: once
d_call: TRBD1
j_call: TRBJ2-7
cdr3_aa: CASSPGTGGMYEQYF
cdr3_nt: TGTGCCAGCAGCCCTGGGACAGGGGGCATGTACGAGCAGTACTTC

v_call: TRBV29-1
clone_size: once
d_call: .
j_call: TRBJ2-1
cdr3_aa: CSGYRGNNEQFF
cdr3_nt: TGCAGCGGCTACCGGGGGAACAATGAGCAGTTCTTC

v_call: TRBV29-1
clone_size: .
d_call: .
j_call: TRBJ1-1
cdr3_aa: CSARPAATNTEAFF
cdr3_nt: TGCAGCGCCCGTCCCGCAGCAACGAACACTGAAGCTTTCTTT

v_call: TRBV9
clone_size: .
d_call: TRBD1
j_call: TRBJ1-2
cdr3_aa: CASSVDGRGLGSDGYTF
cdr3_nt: TGTGCCAGCAGCGTAGATGGCAGGGGGCTTGGTTCGGATGGCTACACCTTC

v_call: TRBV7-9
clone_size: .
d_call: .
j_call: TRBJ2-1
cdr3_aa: CASSRGYNEQFF
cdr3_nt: TGTGCCAGCAGTAGGGGATACAATGAGCAGTTCTTC

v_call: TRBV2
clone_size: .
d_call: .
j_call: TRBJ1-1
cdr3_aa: CASSEDSPNTEAFF
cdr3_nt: TGTGCCAGCAGTGAAGACAGCCCGAACACTGAAGCTTTCTTT

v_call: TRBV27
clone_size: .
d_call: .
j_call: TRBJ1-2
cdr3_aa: CASSLWGDESGYTF
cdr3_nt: TGTGCCAGCAGTTTATGGGGAGATGAGTCGGGCTACACCTTC

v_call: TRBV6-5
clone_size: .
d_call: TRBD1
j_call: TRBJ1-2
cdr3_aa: CASRLQGGEGYTF
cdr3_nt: TGTGCCAGCAGATTACAGGGGGGAGAGGGCTACACCTTC

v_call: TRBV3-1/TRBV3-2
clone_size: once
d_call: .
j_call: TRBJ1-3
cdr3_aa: CASSQMTGNTIYF
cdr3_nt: TGTGCCAGCAGCCAAATGACAGGAAACACCATATATTTT

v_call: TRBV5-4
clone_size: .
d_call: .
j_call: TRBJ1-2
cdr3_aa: CASSSAQQGGYGYTF
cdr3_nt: TGTGCCAGCAGCTCGGCCCAGCAGGGCGGCTATGGCTACACCTTC

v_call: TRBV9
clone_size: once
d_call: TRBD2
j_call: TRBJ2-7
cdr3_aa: CASSVGGSGAIYEQYF
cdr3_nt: TGTGCCAGCAGCGTAGGTGGTAGCGGGGCGATCTACGAGCAGTACTTC

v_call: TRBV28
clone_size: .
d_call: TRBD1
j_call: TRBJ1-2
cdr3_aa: CATPTGGRYGYTF
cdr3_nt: TGTGCCACCCCGACAGGGGGTCGCTATGGCTACACCTTC

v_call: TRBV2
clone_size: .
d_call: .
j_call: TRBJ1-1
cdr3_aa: CASRGLEGMNTEAFF
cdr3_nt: TGTGCCAGCAGGGGACTTGAGGGCATGAACACTGAAGCTTTCTTT

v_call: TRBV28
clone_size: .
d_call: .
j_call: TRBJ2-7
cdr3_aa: CASSLSFYEQYF
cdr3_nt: TGTGCCAGCAGTTTATCTTTCTACGAGCAGTACTTC

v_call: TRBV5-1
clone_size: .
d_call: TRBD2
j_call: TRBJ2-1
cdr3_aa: CASSLSPLAGGNYNEQFF
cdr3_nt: TGCGCCAGCAGCTTGTCCCCCCTAGCGGGGGGGAATTACAATGAGCAGTTCTTC

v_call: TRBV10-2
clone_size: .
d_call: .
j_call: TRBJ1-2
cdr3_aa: CASSESSWGYTF
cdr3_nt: TGCGCCAGCAGTGAGTCATCATGGGGCTACACCTTC

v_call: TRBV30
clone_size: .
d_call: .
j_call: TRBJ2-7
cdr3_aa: CAWTGGYEQYF
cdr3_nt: TGTGCCTGGACAGGGGGGTACGAGCAGTACTTC

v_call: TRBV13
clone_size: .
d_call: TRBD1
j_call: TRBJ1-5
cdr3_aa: CASSLGGTGGSQPQHF
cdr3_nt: TGTGCCAGCAGCTTAGGCGGGACAGGGGGCAGTCAGCCCCAGCATTTT

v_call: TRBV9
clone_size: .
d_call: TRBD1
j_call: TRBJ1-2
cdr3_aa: CASSEGAGGANYGYTF
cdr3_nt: TGTGCCAGCAGCGAGGGGGCAGGGGGCGCTAACTATGGCTACACCTTC

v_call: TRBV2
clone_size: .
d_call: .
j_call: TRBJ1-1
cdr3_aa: CACNTGTEAFF
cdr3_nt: TGTGCCTGCAACACAGGCACTGAAGCTTTCTTT

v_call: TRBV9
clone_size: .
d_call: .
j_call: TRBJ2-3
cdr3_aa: CASSVFTDTQYF
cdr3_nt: TGTGCCAGCAGCGTTTTCACAGATACGCAGTATTTT

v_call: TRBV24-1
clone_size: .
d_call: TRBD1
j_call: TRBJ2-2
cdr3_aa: CATRGTGGPSGELFF
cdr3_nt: TGTGCCACCAGAGGGACAGGGGGCCCATCCGGGGAGCTGTTTTTT

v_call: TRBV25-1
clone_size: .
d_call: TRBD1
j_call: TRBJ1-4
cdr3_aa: CASRDSPGQGLYEKLFF
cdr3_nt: TGTGCCAGCAGAGACTCACCAGGACAGGGTCTCTATGAAAAACTGTTTTTT

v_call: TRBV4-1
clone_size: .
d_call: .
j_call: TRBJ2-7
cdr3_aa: CASSQDYRSAPYEQYF
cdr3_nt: TGCGCCAGCAGCCAAGATTATAGGTCGGCACCCTACGAGCAGTACTTC

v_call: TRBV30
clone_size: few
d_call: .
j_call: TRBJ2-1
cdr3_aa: CAWGETGYEQFF
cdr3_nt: TGTGCCTGGGGAGAAACAGGGTATGAGCAGTTCTTC

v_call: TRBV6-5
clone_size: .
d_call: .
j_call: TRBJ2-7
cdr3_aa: CASSLASLLAHEQYF
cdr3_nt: TGTGCCAGCAGTCTCGCTAGTCTGTTGGCCCACGAGCAGTACTTC

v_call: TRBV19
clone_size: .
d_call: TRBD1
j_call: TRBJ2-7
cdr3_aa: CASSISGTGDEQYF
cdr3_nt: TGTGCCAGTAGTATATCCGGGACAGGGGACGAGCAGTACTTC

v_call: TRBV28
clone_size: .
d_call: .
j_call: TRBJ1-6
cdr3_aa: CASSLPSSPLHF
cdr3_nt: TGTGCCAGCAGTCTCCCAAGTTCACCCCTCCACTTT

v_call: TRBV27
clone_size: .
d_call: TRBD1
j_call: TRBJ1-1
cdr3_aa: CASRDRVNTEAFF
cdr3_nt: TGTGCCAGCAGGGACAGGGTGAACACTGAAGCTTTCTTT

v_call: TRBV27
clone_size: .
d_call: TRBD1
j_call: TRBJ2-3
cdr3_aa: CASSDTGEDTQYF
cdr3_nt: TGTGCCAGCAGTGATACAGGGGAAGATACGCAGTATTTT

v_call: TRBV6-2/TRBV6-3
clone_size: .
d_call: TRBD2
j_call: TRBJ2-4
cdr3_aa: CASSRDSGAPGDIQYF
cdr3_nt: TGTGCCAGCAGCAGAGACAGCGGGGCCCCGGGGGACATTCAGTACTTC

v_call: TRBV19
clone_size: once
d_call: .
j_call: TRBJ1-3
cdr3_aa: CASSGDGGRNTIYF
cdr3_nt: TGTGCCAGTAGTGGGGACGGGGGACGAAACACCATATATTTT